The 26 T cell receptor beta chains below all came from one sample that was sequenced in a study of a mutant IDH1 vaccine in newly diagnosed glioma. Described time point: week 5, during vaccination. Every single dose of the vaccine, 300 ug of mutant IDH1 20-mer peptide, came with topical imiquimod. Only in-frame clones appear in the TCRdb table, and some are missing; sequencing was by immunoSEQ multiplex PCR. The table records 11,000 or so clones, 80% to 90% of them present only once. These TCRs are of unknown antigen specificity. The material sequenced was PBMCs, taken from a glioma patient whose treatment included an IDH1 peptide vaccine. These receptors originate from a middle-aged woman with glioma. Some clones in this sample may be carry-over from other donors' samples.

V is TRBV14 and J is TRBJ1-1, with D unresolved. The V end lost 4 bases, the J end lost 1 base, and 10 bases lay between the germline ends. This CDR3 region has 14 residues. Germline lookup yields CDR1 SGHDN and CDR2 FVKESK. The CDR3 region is CASSPMMGNTEAFF. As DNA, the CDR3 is TGTGCCAGCAGCCCTATGATGGGGAACACTGAAGCTTTCTTT.

As DNA, the CDR3 is TGTGCCAGCAGCTTGGAGTCGGGGACAAGCTATGGCTACACCTTC. This encodes CASSLESGTSYGYTF. The rearrangement uses TRBV5-5 and TRBJ1-2, with a tentative D call TRBD1 (6 bases). Germline V gene data show CDR1 as SGHKS and CDR2 as YYEKEE (reference sequence). The CDR3 consists of 15 residues. Trimming left V 0 bases short and J 4 bases short, with 13 bases between. The full variable domain, rest sourced from reference TRBV5-5 and TRBJ1-2, is DAGVTQSPTHLIKTRGQQVTLRCSPISGHKSVSWYQQVLGQGPQFIFQYYEKEERGRGNFPDRFSARQFPNYSSELNVNALLLGDSALYLCASSLESGTSYGYTFGSGTRLTVV.

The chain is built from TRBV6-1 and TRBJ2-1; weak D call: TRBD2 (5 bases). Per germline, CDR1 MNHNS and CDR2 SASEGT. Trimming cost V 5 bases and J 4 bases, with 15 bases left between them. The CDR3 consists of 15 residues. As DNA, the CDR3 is TGTGCCAGCAGTACGAGCGGAGTTACATACAATGAGCAGTTCTTC. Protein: CASSTSGVTYNEQFF.

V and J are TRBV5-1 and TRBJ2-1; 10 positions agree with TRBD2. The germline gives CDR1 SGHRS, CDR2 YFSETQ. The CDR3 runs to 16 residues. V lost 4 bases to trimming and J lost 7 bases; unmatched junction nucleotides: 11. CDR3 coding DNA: TGCGCCAGCAGCGACCCGAGCGGGGGGGTAGGTAATGAGCAGTTCTTC. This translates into CASSDPSGGVGNEQFF.

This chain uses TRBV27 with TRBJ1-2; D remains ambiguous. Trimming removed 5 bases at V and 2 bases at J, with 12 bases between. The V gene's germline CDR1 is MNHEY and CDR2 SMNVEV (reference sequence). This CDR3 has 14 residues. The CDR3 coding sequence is TGTGCCAGCAGTCGCTGGGGAGGCAACTATGGCTACACCTTC. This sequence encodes CASSRWGGNYGYTF.

The CDR3 spells CASSPDHYGYTF. Written as DNA, the CDR3 is TGTGCCAGCAGCCCTGACCACTATGGCTACACCTTC. This chain links TRBV7-9 with TRBJ1-2, with D hard to call. This CDR3 spans 12 amino acids. Trimming removed 5 bases at V and 3 bases at J, with 7 bases between. Germline lookup yields CDR1 SEHNR and CDR2 FQNEAQ (reference sequence).

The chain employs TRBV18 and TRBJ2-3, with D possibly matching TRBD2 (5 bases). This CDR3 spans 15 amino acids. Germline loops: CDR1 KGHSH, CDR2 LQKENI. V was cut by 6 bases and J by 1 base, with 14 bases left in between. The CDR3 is CASSRLSEGTDTQYF. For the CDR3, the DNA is TGTGCCAGCTCCCGACTAAGCGAGGGCACAGATACGCAGTATTTT.

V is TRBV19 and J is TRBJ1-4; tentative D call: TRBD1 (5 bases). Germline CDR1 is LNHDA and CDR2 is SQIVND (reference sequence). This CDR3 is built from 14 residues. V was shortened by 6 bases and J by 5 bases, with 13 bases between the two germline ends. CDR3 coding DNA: TGTGCCAGTAGCAGCAGGGTTGGAAATGAAAAACTGTTTTTT. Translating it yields CASSSRVGNEKLFF.

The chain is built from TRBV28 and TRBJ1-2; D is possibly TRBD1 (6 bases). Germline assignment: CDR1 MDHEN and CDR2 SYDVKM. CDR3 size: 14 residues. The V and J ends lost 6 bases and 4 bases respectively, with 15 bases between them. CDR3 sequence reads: CASSSGAYGYGYTF. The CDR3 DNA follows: TGTGCCAGCAGCTCAGGGGCCTATGGCTATGGCTACACCTTC.

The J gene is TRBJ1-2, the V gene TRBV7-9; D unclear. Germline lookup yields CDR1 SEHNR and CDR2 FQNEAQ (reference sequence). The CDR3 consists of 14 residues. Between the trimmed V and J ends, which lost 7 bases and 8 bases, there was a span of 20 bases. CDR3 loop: CASIDSGRPLGYTF. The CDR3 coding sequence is TGTGCCAGCATCGATTCCGGACGGCCGTTGGGCTACACCTTC.

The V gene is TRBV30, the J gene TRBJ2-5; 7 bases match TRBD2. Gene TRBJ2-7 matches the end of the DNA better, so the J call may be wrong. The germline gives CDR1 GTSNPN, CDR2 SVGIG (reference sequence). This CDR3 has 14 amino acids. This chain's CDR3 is CAWSLLAVRYEQYF. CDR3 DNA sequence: TGTGCCTGGAGTTTGCTAGCGGTTCGCTACGAGCAGTACTTC.

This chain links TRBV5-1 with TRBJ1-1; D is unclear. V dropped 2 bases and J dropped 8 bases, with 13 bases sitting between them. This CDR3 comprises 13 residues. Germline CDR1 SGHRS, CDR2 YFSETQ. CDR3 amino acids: CASSFGQDREAFF. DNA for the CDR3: TGCGCCAGCAGCTTCGGGCAGGATCGGGAAGCTTTCTTT.

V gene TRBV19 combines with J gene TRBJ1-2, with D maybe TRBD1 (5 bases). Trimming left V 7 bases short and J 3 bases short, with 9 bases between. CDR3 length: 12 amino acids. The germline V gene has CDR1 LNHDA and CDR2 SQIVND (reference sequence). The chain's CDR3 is CASTGRYYGYTF. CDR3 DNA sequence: TGTGCCAGTACAGGGCGCTACTATGGCTACACCTTC.

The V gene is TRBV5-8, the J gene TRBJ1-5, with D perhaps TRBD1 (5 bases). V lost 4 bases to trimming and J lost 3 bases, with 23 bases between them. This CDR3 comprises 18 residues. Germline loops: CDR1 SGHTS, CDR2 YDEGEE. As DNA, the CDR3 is TGTGCCAGCAGCCCCCTCGCAGGGTCAGGGTATAACAATCAGCCCCAGCATTTT. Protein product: CASSPLAGSGYNNQPQHF.

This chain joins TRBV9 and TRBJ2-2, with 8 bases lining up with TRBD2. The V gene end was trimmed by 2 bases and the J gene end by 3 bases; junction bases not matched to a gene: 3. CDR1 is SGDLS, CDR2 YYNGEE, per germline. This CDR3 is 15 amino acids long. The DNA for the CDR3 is TGTGCCAGCAGCGTCGGGGGGGGATACACCGGGGAGCTGTTTTTT. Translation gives CASSVGGGYTGELFF.

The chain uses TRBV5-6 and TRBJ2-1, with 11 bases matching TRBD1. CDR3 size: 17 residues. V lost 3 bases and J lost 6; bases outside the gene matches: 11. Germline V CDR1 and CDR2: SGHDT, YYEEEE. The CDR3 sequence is CASSSGRTGGHLNEQFF. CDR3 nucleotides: TGTGCCAGCAGCTCTGGACGGACAGGGGGCCATCTCAATGAGCAGTTCTTC. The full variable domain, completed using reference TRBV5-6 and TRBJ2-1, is DAGVTQSPTHLIKTRGQQVTLRCSPKSGHDTVSWYQQALGQGPQFIFQYYEEEERQRGNFPDRFSGHQFPNYSSELNVNALLLGDSALYLCASSSGRTGGHLNEQFFGPGTRLTVL.

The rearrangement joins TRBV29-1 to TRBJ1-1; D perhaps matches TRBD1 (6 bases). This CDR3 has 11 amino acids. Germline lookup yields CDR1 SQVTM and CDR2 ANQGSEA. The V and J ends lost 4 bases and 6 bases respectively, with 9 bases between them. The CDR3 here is CSVAQGPEAFF. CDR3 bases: TGCAGCGTTGCACAGGGTCCTGAAGCTTTCTTT.

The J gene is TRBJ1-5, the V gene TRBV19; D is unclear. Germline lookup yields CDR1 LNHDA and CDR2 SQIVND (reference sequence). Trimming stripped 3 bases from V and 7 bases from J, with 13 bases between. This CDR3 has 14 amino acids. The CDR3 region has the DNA TGTGCCAGTAGTATTCCAGGACCCAGGCAGCCCCAGCATTTT. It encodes CASSIPGPRQPQHF.

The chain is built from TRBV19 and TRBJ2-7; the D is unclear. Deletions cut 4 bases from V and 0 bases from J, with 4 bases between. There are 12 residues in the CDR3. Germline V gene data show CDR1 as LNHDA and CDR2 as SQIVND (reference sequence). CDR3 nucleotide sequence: TGTGCCAGTAGTACGGGCTCCTACGAGCAGTACTTC. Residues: CASSTGSYEQYF.

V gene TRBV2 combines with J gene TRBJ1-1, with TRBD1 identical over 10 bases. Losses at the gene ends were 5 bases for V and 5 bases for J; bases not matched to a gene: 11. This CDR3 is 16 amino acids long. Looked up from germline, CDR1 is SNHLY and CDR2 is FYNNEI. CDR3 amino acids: CASSNWDRGVGTEAFF. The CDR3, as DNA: TGTGCCAGCAGTAACTGGGACAGGGGAGTGGGGACTGAAGCTTTCTTT.

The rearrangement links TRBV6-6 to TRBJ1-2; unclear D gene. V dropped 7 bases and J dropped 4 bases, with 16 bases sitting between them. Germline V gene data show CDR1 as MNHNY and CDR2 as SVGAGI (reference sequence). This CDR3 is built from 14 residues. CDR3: CASTKDRDAYGYTF. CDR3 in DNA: TGTGCCAGCACCAAAGATCGGGATGCCTATGGCTACACCTTC.

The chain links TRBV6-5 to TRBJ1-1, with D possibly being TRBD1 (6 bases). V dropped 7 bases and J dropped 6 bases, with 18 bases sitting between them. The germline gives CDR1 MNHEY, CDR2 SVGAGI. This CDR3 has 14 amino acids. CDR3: CASKGGPGEPEAFF. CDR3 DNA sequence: TGTGCCAGCAAGGGTGGGCCAGGGGAACCTGAAGCTTTCTTT.

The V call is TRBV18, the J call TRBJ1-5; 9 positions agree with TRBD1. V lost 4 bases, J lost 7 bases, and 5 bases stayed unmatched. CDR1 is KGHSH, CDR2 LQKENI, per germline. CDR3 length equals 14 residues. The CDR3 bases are TGTGCCAGCTCACAAGGGACAGGGAGACAGCCCCAGCATTTT. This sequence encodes CASSQGTGRQPQHF.

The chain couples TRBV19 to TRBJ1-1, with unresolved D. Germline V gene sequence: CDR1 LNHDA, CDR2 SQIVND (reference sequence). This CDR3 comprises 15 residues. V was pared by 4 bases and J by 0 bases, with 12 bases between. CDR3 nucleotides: TGTGCCAGTAGTAACGGGGTGGTTCTGAACACTGAAGCTTTCTTT. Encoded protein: CASSNGVVLNTEAFF.

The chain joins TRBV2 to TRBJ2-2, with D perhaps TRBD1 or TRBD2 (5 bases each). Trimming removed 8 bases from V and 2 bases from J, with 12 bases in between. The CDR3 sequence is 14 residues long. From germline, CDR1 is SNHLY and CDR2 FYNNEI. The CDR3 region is CASGTTSNTGELFF. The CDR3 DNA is TGTGCCAGCGGGACCACTTCCAACACCGGGGAGCTGTTTTTT.

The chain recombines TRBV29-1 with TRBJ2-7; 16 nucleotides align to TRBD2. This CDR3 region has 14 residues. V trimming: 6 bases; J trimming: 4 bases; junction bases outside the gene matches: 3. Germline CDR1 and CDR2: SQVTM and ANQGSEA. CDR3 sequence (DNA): TGCAGCGTGGGGGGACTAGCGGGAGGGTACGAGCAGTACTTC. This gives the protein CSVGGLAGGYEQYF.